This T cell receptor (beta chain) was identified in a study of blood T cell repertoires in COVID-19. Trimming removed 0 bases at V and 3 bases at J, with 13 bases between. The germline V gene has CDR1 SGHNT and CDR2 YYREEE (reference sequence). There are 16 residues in the CDR3. Some clones are missing from TCRdb's copy, which holds only in-frame ones; the method was immunoSEQ multiplex PCR. The table shows 200,000 to 250,000 clones, with about four fifths occurring only once. The sample taken for sequencing was PBMCs or T cells enriched from blood (not recorded which). This clonotype was sampled from a man aged 60-69 years who had recovered from COVID-19. The genes are TRBV5-4 and TRBJ2-1; a possible D gene is TRBD2 (5 bases). The CDR3 protein is CASSLVASRSYNEQFF. CDR3 nucleotides: TGTGCCAGCAGCTTGGTAGCGTCCAGGAGCTACAATGAGCAGTTCTTC.